This T cell receptor (beta chain) was sequenced for a study of blood T cell repertoires in COVID-19. About the research overall: There were acute and convalescent COVID-19 samples, and they came from the United States, Italy and Spain. T cells, B-cell-depleted T cells, or PBMCs provided the cDNA or gDNA that served as material.

Authors' data handling: Scientists estimated how many nucleated cells there were by amplifying reference gene primers. TCRdb's table, derived via immunoSEQ multiplex PCR, lists solely in-frame clones and lacks some. Clone size and the V and J calls come from that table; the DNA yielded D and trimming. The sample records over 120,000 clones, about 91% being singletons. The CDR3 contains 15 residues. The sequence derives from a woman between 45 and 60 years old with acute or convalescent COVID-19. The material sequenced was peripheral blood. This chain links TRBV21-1 with TRBJ1-2. TRBV21-1 constitutes a pseudogene. CDR3 in amino acids: CASSKLDTTVYGYTF. The CDR3, as DNA: TGTGCCAGCAGCAAACTGGATACTACGGTCTATGGCTACACCTTC.